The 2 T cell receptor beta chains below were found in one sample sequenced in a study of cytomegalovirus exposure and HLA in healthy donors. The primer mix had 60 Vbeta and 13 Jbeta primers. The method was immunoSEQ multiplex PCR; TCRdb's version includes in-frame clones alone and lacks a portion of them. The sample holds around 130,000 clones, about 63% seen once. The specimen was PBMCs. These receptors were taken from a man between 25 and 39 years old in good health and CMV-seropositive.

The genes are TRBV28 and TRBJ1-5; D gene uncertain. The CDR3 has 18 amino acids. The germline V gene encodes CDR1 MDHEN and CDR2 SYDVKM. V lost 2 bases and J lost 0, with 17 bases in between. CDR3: CASSLPVGGLYSNQPQHF. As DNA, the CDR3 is TGTGCCAGCAGTTTACCCGTGGGAGGTCTTTATAGCAATCAGCCCCAGCATTTT. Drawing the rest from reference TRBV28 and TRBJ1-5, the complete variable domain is DVKVTQSSRYLVKRTGEKVFLECVQDMDHENMFWYRQDPGLGLRLIYFSYDVKMKEKGDIPEGYSVSREKKERFSLILESASTNQTSMYLCASSLPVGGLYSNQPQHFGDGTRLSIL.

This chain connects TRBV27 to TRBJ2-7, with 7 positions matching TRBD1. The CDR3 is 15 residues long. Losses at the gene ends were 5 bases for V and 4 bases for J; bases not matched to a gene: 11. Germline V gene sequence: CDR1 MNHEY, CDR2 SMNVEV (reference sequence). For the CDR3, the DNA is TGTGCCAGCAGTCCCCGGGCAGGGGGTCGTTACGAGCAGTACTTC. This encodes CASSPRAGGRYEQYF.